This TCR beta chain was recorded in a study of T cell responses to AZD1222 COVID-19 vaccine. Study-wide findings and caveats: Per reports, nearly half of all spike-specific TCRs target regions that are unmutated in variants.

Regarding this clone: Antigen unknown.

Germline CDR1 and CDR2: SGHTS and YDEGEE. V was trimmed by 1 base and J by 1 base, leaving 8 bases between them. The CDR3 is made up of 14 amino acids. Profiling relied on immunoSEQ multiplex PCR, and the TCRdb table lists in-frame clones only, not all of them. The profile covers 45,000 to 50,000 clones, with about 91% appearing a single time and approximately 5% taken by the ten largest. The receptor was isolated from an adult who received the AZD1222 COVID-19 vaccine. Sequenced here: peripheral blood, sampled 28 days after the second AZD1222 dose. The J gene is TRBJ1-1, the V gene TRBV5-8; D not certain. The CDR3 here is CASSLRPGNTEAFF. CDR3 coding DNA: TGTGCCAGCAGCTTGCGACCTGGGAACACTGAAGCTTTCTTT. The full variable domain, completed using reference TRBV5-8 and TRBJ1-1, is EAGVTQSPTHLIKTRGQQATLRCSPISGHTSVYWYQQALGLGLQFLLWYDEGEERNRGNFPPRFSGRQFPNYSSELNVNALELEDSALYLCASSLRPGNTEAFFGQGTRLTVV.